The rows below give T cell receptor beta chains drawn from one sample of a study of shared clonotypes between healthy human individuals. Sequenced by immunoSEQ multiplex PCR; TCRdb stores in-frame clones only, minus some. The sample lists under 2,000,000 clones, just under 95% occurring once. Sequencing used naive CD8+ T cells sorted from blood. These receptors were collected from a young man in good health. CDR3s include the opening cysteine and the closing phenylalanine or tryptophan. A D gene is named only where the DNA matches it firmly. Only some rows state a clone size, as once, few, many or a class for expanded clones.

d_gene: TRBD2
j_gene: TRBJ2-1
abundance: .
v_gene: TRBV7-9
CDR3nt: TGTGCCAGCAGCTTAGACCTACTGGGCGGGAGGGGGCATGAGCAGTTCTTC
CDR3aa: CASSLDLLGGRGHEQFF

d_gene: .
j_gene: TRBJ2-7
abundance: .
v_gene: TRBV5-1
CDR3nt: TGCGCCAGCAGCTTGGACCCGTCCTACGAGCAGTACTTC
CDR3aa: CASSLDPSYEQYF

d_gene: .
j_gene: TRBJ2-6
abundance: .
v_gene: TRBV5-6
CDR3nt: TGTGCCACCCTGGACAGTAACTTTTCTGGGGCCAACGTCCTGACTTTC
CDR3aa: CATLDSNFSGANVLTF

d_gene: .
j_gene: TRBJ1-4
abundance: .
v_gene: TRBV6-5
CDR3nt: TGTGCCAGCAGTTACTCTGGGGGTCAGGGTGAAAAACTGTTTTTT
CDR3aa: CASSYSGGQGEKLFF

d_gene: TRBD2
j_gene: TRBJ2-2
abundance: .
v_gene: TRBV9
CDR3nt: TGTGCCAGCAGCGTCACCGGGAGGGCCCCCGGGGAGCTGTTTTTT
CDR3aa: CASSVTGRAPGELFF

d_gene: .
j_gene: TRBJ2-7
abundance: .
v_gene: TRBV9
CDR3nt: TGTGCCAGCAGCGTAGGGTCCGTTCTCCAATACGACGAGCAGTACTTC
CDR3aa: CASSVGSVLQYDEQYF

d_gene: .
j_gene: TRBJ2-1
abundance: .
v_gene: TRBV28
CDR3nt: TGTGCCAGCAGTTTAAGTCCGGATGAGCAGTTCTTC
CDR3aa: CASSLSPDEQFF

d_gene: TRBD1
j_gene: TRBJ1-4
abundance: .
v_gene: TRBV19
CDR3nt: TGTGCCAGTAGTATTAAGACAGGGGTCGAACTGTTTTTT
CDR3aa: CASSIKTGVELFF

d_gene: TRBD2
j_gene: TRBJ2-5
abundance: .
v_gene: TRBV6-1
CDR3nt: TGTGCCAGCAGTGTCCCGGGACTAGCGGCCACATCAGAGACCCAGTACTTC
CDR3aa: CASSVPGLAATSETQYF

d_gene: .
j_gene: TRBJ2-5
abundance: .
v_gene: TRBV30
CDR3nt: TGTGCCTGGAGTGTTAGCCTGACCCAAGAGACCCAGTACTTC
CDR3aa: CAWSVSLTQETQYF

d_gene: .
j_gene: TRBJ2-7
abundance: once
v_gene: TRBV4-3
CDR3nt: TGCGCCAGCAGCCCCCGGACAGGGAGGGCCGAGCAGTACTTC
CDR3aa: CASSPRTGRAEQYF

d_gene: .
j_gene: TRBJ1-2
abundance: .
v_gene: TRBV21-1
CDR3nt: TGTGCCAGCAGCCCTCGGGGCTTCTATGGCTACACCTTC
CDR3aa: CASSPRGFYGYTF

d_gene: .
j_gene: TRBJ2-5
abundance: .
v_gene: TRBV4-3
CDR3nt: TGCGCCAGCAGCCGGGCCGAGACCCAGTACTTC
CDR3aa: CASSRAETQYF

d_gene: .
j_gene: TRBJ1-3
abundance: .
v_gene: TRBV4-1
CDR3nt: TGCGCCAGCAGCCTAGGCCCCGGAGCAGGAAACACCATATATTTT
CDR3aa: CASSLGPGAGNTIYF

d_gene: .
j_gene: TRBJ1-1
abundance: .
v_gene: TRBV30
CDR3nt: TGTGCCTGGAGTGTACTGACTAACACTGAAGCTTTCTTT
CDR3aa: CAWSVLTNTEAFF

d_gene: .
j_gene: TRBJ2-7
abundance: .
v_gene: TRBV27
CDR3nt: TGTGCCAGCAGTTCCCGACAGACCTCCTACGAGCAGTACTTC
CDR3aa: CASSSRQTSYEQYF

d_gene: .
j_gene: TRBJ2-7
abundance: .
v_gene: TRBV5-3
CDR3nt: TGTGCCAGAAGCTTGGTGGTCAACACCGCTGTCGAGCAGTACTTC
CDR3aa: CARSLVVNTAVEQYF

d_gene: TRBD1
j_gene: TRBJ2-2
abundance: .
v_gene: TRBV2
CDR3nt: TGTGCCAGCAGTGAAGGCAGGGGGCGCGACACCGGGGAGCTGTTTTTT
CDR3aa: CASSEGRGRDTGELFF

d_gene: .
j_gene: TRBJ1-2
abundance: .
v_gene: TRBV4-1
CDR3nt: TGCGCCAGCAGCCCTATCTCGGACAGTTTCTATGGCTACACCTTC
CDR3aa: CASSPISDSFYGYTF

d_gene: TRBD1
j_gene: TRBJ2-7
abundance: .
v_gene: TRBV5-3
CDR3nt: TGTGCCAGAAGCTACCGAGCCATAGGGACAGCGGAAAATCCCTACGAGCAGTACTTC
CDR3aa: CARSYRAIGTAENPYEQYF

d_gene: TRBD1
j_gene: TRBJ2-2
abundance: .
v_gene: TRBV4-3
CDR3nt: TGCGCCAGCAGTAGGGGCTACGAGGGGGCTAACGGCGGGGAGCTGTTTTTT
CDR3aa: CASSRGYEGANGGELFF

d_gene: .
j_gene: TRBJ1-6
abundance: .
v_gene: TRBV6-5
CDR3nt: TGTGCCAGCAGTGAAGTGGGTCCCCTCCACTTT
CDR3aa: CASSEVGPLHF

d_gene: .
j_gene: TRBJ2-5
abundance: .
v_gene: TRBV15
CDR3nt: TGTACCACCAGCAGAGTCACAGGGGGGGGTCAAGAGACCCAGTACTTC
CDR3aa: CTTSRVTGGGQETQYF

d_gene: .
j_gene: TRBJ1-1
abundance: .
v_gene: TRBV6-1
CDR3nt: TGTGCCAGCAGTGAAGGCACTGAAGCTTTCTTT
CDR3aa: CASSEGTEAFF

d_gene: .
j_gene: TRBJ2-7
abundance: .
v_gene: TRBV13
CDR3nt: TGTGCCAGCAGCTTACATCACGGCTCCTACGAGCAGTACTTC
CDR3aa: CASSLHHGSYEQYF

d_gene: .
j_gene: TRBJ2-7
abundance: .
v_gene: TRBV4-2
CDR3nt: TGTGCCAGCAGCCAACCGGGGCCCTCCTACGAGCAGTACTTC
CDR3aa: CASSQPGPSYEQYF

d_gene: .
j_gene: TRBJ2-3
abundance: .
v_gene: TRBV7-9
CDR3nt: TGTGCCAGTACCCCGAGGGATCGGTATACGCAGTATTTT
CDR3aa: CASTPRDRYTQYF

d_gene: TRBD2
j_gene: TRBJ2-7
abundance: .
v_gene: TRBV27
CDR3nt: TGTGCCAGCAGTTTATCGGCTAGCGGGGACTACGAGCAGTACTTC
CDR3aa: CASSLSASGDYEQYF

d_gene: TRBD2
j_gene: TRBJ2-7
abundance: .
v_gene: TRBV7-9
CDR3nt: TGTGCCAGCAGGGGACTAGCAAACGAGCAGTACTTC
CDR3aa: CASRGLANEQYF

d_gene: TRBD1
j_gene: TRBJ2-5
abundance: .
v_gene: TRBV6-5
CDR3nt: TGTGCCAGCAGGCCCGGACAGGCACAAGAGACCCAGTACTTC
CDR3aa: CASRPGQAQETQYF

d_gene: .
j_gene: TRBJ1-5
abundance: .
v_gene: TRBV15
CDR3nt: TGTGCCACCAGCAGTAGCAATCAGCCCCAGCATTTT
CDR3aa: CATSSSNQPQHF

d_gene: TRBD2
j_gene: TRBJ2-2
abundance: once
v_gene: TRBV7-8
CDR3nt: TGTGCCAGCAGCCCTTTAGCGGGGTTGAACACCGGGGAGCTGTTTTTT
CDR3aa: CASSPLAGLNTGELFF

d_gene: TRBD1
j_gene: TRBJ2-7
abundance: once
v_gene: TRBV6-5
CDR3nt: TGTGCCAGCAGTTCCGGGACAGCTATCTACGAGCAGTACTTC
CDR3aa: CASSSGTAIYEQYF

d_gene: .
j_gene: TRBJ2-1
abundance: .
v_gene: TRBV9
CDR3nt: TGTGCCAGCAGCGTAGGGGAAGGAGAACCCACGTCCTACAATGAGCAGTTCTTC
CDR3aa: CASSVGEGEPTSYNEQFF

d_gene: TRBD1
j_gene: TRBJ1-4
abundance: .
v_gene: TRBV4-3
CDR3nt: TGCGCCAGCAGCCAAGATGGGCCCGGGACAGGGAGTGAAAAACTGTTTTTT
CDR3aa: CASSQDGPGTGSEKLFF

d_gene: .
j_gene: TRBJ2-6
abundance: .
v_gene: TRBV4-1
CDR3nt: TGCGCCAGCAGCCTCAAGACCTCTGGGGCCAACGTCCTGACTTTC
CDR3aa: CASSLKTSGANVLTF

d_gene: TRBD2
j_gene: TRBJ2-1
abundance: .
v_gene: TRBV9
CDR3nt: TGTGCCAGCAGCGTATCAGGGACTAGTGATGAGCAGTTCTTC
CDR3aa: CASSVSGTSDEQFF

d_gene: .
j_gene: TRBJ1-6
abundance: .
v_gene: TRBV7-6
CDR3nt: TGTGCCAGCAGCGGGGGGTATAATTCACCCCTCCACTTT
CDR3aa: CASSGGYNSPLHF

d_gene: TRBD2
j_gene: TRBJ2-3
abundance: .
v_gene: TRBV7-9
CDR3nt: TGTGCCAGCAGCGACCCTCTAGCGGGGGCTAGCACAGATACGCAGTATTTT
CDR3aa: CASSDPLAGASTDTQYF

d_gene: TRBD2
j_gene: TRBJ2-2
abundance: .
v_gene: TRBV6-5
CDR3nt: TGTGCCAGCAGTTACCTCGGACTAGTGGGCGGGGAGCTGTTTTTT
CDR3aa: CASSYLGLVGGELFF

d_gene: TRBD2
j_gene: TRBJ2-7
abundance: .
v_gene: TRBV30
CDR3nt: TGTGCCTGGAGCGGGACTAGCGACGAGCAGTACTTC
CDR3aa: CAWSGTSDEQYF

d_gene: .
j_gene: TRBJ2-5
abundance: .
v_gene: TRBV29-1
CDR3nt: TGCAGCGTTGAAGGGGGAGGACCCCAGTACCAAGAGACCCAGTACTTC
CDR3aa: CSVEGGGPQYQETQYF

d_gene: .
j_gene: TRBJ1-4
abundance: .
v_gene: TRBV5-8
CDR3nt: TGTGCCAGCAGCTCGGACACCTCGGGGCACCTGTTTTTT
CDR3aa: CASSSDTSGHLFF

d_gene: .
j_gene: TRBJ2-7
abundance: once
v_gene: TRBV6-5
CDR3nt: TGTGCCAGCAGGTCTACAGGGATCTCCTACGAGCAGTACTTC
CDR3aa: CASRSTGISYEQYF

d_gene: .
j_gene: TRBJ2-6
abundance: .
v_gene: TRBV30
CDR3nt: TGTGCCTGGAGTCCGGGGGCTGGGGCCAACGTCCTGACTTTC
CDR3aa: CAWSPGAGANVLTF

d_gene: .
j_gene: TRBJ2-1
abundance: .
v_gene: TRBV10-3
CDR3nt: TGTGCCATCAGTGACCCAGGGGCCCCCTACAATGAGCAGTTCTTC
CDR3aa: CAISDPGAPYNEQFF

d_gene: TRBD1
j_gene: TRBJ1-4
abundance: .
v_gene: TRBV7-9
CDR3nt: TGTGCCAGCAGCTCGCAGGGGGCACCAGTCCAGGAAAAACTGTTTTTT
CDR3aa: CASSSQGAPVQEKLFF

d_gene: TRBD2
j_gene: TRBJ2-1
abundance: .
v_gene: TRBV11-2
CDR3nt: TGTGCCAGCAGCGATAGCGGGAGGGCCGTCGGCAATGAGCAGTTCTTC
CDR3aa: CASSDSGRAVGNEQFF